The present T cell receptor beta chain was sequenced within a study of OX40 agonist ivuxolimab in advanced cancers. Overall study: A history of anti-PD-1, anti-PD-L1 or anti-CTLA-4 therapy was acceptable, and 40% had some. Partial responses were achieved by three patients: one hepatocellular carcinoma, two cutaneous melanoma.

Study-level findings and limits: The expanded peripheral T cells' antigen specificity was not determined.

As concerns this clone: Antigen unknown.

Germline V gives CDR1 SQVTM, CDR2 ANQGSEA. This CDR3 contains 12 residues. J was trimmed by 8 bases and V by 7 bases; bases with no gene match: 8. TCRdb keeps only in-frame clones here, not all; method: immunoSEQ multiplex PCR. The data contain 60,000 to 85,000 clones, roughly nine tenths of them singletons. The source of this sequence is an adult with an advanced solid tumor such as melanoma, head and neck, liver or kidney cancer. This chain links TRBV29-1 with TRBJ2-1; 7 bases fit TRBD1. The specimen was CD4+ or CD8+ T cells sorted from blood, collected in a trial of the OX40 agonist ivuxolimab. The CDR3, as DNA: TGCAGCGCCGAGGGGGCCCGGGATGAGCAGTTCTTC. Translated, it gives CSAEGARDEQFF.